This paragraph covers one TCR beta chain sequence. Sequencing was performed with immunoSEQ multiplex PCR; in TCRdb, only in-frame clones are kept and a portion is missing. In the table there are about 68,000 clones, around 92% of which are singletons. This entry belongs to a study of T cell changes during pregnancy in multiple sclerosis. Looked up from germline, CDR1 is KGHSH and CDR2 is LQKENI. V was trimmed by 1 base and J by 5 bases, leaving 12 bases between them. This CDR3 spans 15 amino acids. The chain combines TRBV18 with TRBJ2-1, with D maybe TRBD2 (6 bases). The sequencing here drew on peripheral blood, taken in the second trimester of pregnancy. The receptor's source is a female donor in good health, enrolled as a control in a pregnancy study. The CDR3 sequence: CASSPRGVQDNEQFF. The CDR3 coding sequence is TGTGCCAGCTCACCACGGGGGGTTCAGGACAATGAGCAGTTCTTC.